Presented here are 27 T cell receptor beta chains from one specimen sequenced in a study of blood T cell repertoires in COVID-19. Some clones are missing from TCRdb's copy, which holds only in-frame ones; the method was immunoSEQ multiplex PCR. The sample records 200,000 to 300,000 clones, around nine tenths being singletons. The sample consisted of PBMCs or T cells enriched from blood (not recorded which). The source of these receptors is a young woman who had recovered from COVID-19.

The chain recombines TRBV4-1 with TRBJ1-1, with D unclear. Trimming cost V 2 bases and J 0 bases, with 7 bases left between them. The CDR3 has 14 amino acids. Germline V gene sequence: CDR1 MGHRA, CDR2 YSYEKL. The CDR3 DNA sequence: TGCGCCAGCAGCCAAAACTTCATGAACACTGAAGCTTTCTTT. This translates into CASSQNFMNTEAFF.

The genes are TRBV19 and TRBJ2-1, with 9 bases fitting TRBD2. Unmatched junction bases numbered 7, after V lost 0 bases and J lost 7 bases. The CDR3 sequence is 16 residues long. Germline loops: CDR1 LNHDA, CDR2 SQIVND (reference sequence). In DNA form, the CDR3 reads TGTGCCAGTAGTATAGACGGGACTAGCTGGTGGAATGAGCAGTTCTTC. Encoded protein: CASSIDGTSWWNEQFF. The complete variable domain, with remaining parts taken from reference TRBV19 and TRBJ2-1, reads DGGITQSPKYLFRKEGQNVTLSCEQNLNHDAMYWYRQDPGQGLRLIYYSQIVNDFQKGDIAEGYSVSREKKESFPLTVTSAQKNPTAFYLCASSIDGTSWWNEQFFGPGTRLTVL.

The chain recombines TRBV13 with TRBJ1-2; possibly TRBD1 for D (6 bases). Germline CDR1 PRHDT, CDR2 FYEKMQ (reference sequence). This CDR3 region has 14 residues. The V and J ends lost 0 bases and 4 bases respectively, with 9 bases between them. In DNA, the CDR3 is TGTGCCAGCAGCTTAGGAGGACAGTCCTATGGCTACACCTTC. It encodes CASSLGGQSYGYTF.

This chain connects TRBV27 to TRBJ2-7; 7 bases agree with TRBD2. V shed 3 bases, J shed 5 bases, and the junction held 13 bases outside the gene matches. Germline CDR1 and CDR2: MNHEY and SMNVEV (reference sequence). This CDR3 comprises 16 residues. The CDR3 coding sequence is TGTGCCAGCAGTTTGTTGGCGGTAGCGGGTGTCGACGAGCAGTACTTC. Its protein product is CASSLLAVAGVDEQYF.

This chain connects TRBV15 to TRBJ2-7; 7 bases line up with TRBD2. V was pared by 1 base and J by 6 bases, with 6 bases of the junction left unmatched. Germline CDR1 LNHNV, CDR2 YYDKDF (reference sequence). The CDR3 extends over 14 amino acids. This CDR3 reads CATSRGGGTREQYF. CDR3 in DNA: TGTGCCACCAGCAGAGGGGGGGGGACCCGCGAGCAGTACTTC.

This clone has more than one count but fewer than ten. The rearrangement uses TRBV5-1 and TRBJ1-1; perhaps TRBD1 as D (6 bases). The CDR3 has 13 residues. Germline V gene lookup returns CDR1 SGHRS and CDR2 YFSETQ. Trimming pared 6 bases from V and 0 bases from J, leaving 9 bases between. The CDR3 DNA follows: TGCGCCAGCATGACAGGAGTGAACACTGAAGCTTTCTTT. As protein: CASMTGVNTEAFF.

The chain carries TRBV15 and TRBJ2-7, with TRBD1 matching over 8 bases. The CDR3 loop spans 20 amino acids. Per germline, CDR1 LNHNV and CDR2 YYDKDF (reference sequence). Losses at the gene ends were 0 bases for V and 3 bases for J; bases not matched to a gene: 19. CDR3 protein: CATSRDLGQVYLRANYEQYF. The CDR3 nucleotides read TGTGCCACCAGCAGAGATTTGGGACAGGTCTACCTCCGCGCAAACTACGAGCAGTACTTC.

V is TRBV7-2 and J is TRBJ1-2; the D gene is possibly TRBD1 (6 bases). CDR3 length: 15 amino acids. V was shortened by 5 bases and J by 4 bases, with 17 bases between the two germline ends. Germline V gives CDR1 SGHTA, CDR2 FQGNSA. CDR3 residues: CASSHAQGSGYGYTF. The CDR3, as DNA: TGTGCCAGCAGCCACGCCCAGGGGTCGGGCTATGGCTACACCTTC.

The V gene is TRBV28, the J gene TRBJ1-1; tentative D call: TRBD1 (6 bases). CDR3 length: 17 amino acids. Trimming removed 3 bases from V and 6 bases from J, with 23 bases in between. Looked up from germline, CDR1 is MDHEN and CDR2 is SYDVKM. CDR3 protein: CASSFWETGRLNSEAFF. The CDR3 nucleotides read TGTGCCAGCAGTTTTTGGGAAACAGGGCGGCTGAATTCTGAAGCTTTCTTT. Full variable domain (missing parts from reference TRBV28 and TRBJ1-1): DVKVTQSSRYLVKRTGEKVFLECVQDMDHENMFWYRQDPGLGLRLIYFSYDVKMKEKGDIPEGYSVSREKKERFSLILESASTNQTSMYLCASSFWETGRLNSEAFFGQGTRLTVV.

The V call is TRBV2, the J call TRBJ1-2, with 9 bases fitting TRBD1. The J segment lost 2 bases and the V segment lost 6 bases, leaving 4 bases of the junction unmatched. The germline gives CDR1 SNHLY, CDR2 FYNNEI. The CDR3 covers 14 residues. This chain's CDR3 is CASSDGTGNYGYTF. The CDR3 DNA is TGTGCCAGCAGCGACGGGACAGGGAACTATGGCTACACCTTC.

As DNA, the CDR3 is TGTGCCAGTAGTATTTTACCTTGGGCAGGGAGGGACACTGAAGCTTTCTTT. Translating gives CASSILPWAGRDTEAFF. The chain employs TRBV19 and TRBJ1-1; weak D call: TRBD1 (5 bases). Germline CDR1 is LNHDA and CDR2 is SQIVND (reference sequence). Trimming shortened V by 3 bases and J by 3 bases, and 20 bases separated the two germline ends. This CDR3 is 17 amino acids long.

The gene calls are TRBV27 and TRBJ1-4; D not resolved. Germline CDR1 reads MNHEY; CDR2 reads SMNVEV (reference sequence). V was clipped by 8 bases and J by 8 bases, with 15 bases between them. CDR3 length equals 13 residues. Here the CDR3 reads CASSKAEAEKLFF. CDR3 DNA sequence: TGTGCCAGCTCAAAGGCGGAAGCCGAAAAACTGTTTTTT.

This chain connects TRBV19 to TRBJ1-1, with D possibly TRBD1 on 5 matching bases. Between the trimmed V and J ends, which lost 5 bases and 7 bases, there was a span of 17 bases. The CDR3 is 14 amino acids. CDR1 and CDR2 from the germline V gene are LNHDA and SQIVND (reference sequence). CDR3 nucleotide sequence: TGTGCCAGTAGTCTACGGCCGGGACTCTATGAAGCTTTCTTT. Encoded protein: CASSLRPGLYEAFF.

V gene TRBV7-3 combines with J gene TRBJ2-1; 13 bases match TRBD2. The ends lost 3 bases at V and 8 bases at J; junction bases unmatched: 4. Looked up from germline, CDR1 is SGHTA and CDR2 is FQGTGA. This CDR3 has 15 amino acids. CDR3 in amino acids: CASSLTSGRRHEQFF. In DNA form, the CDR3 reads TGTGCCAGCAGCTTGACTAGCGGGAGGAGGCATGAGCAGTTCTTC.

The CDR3 region is CASSQVRQAPNTIYF. The CDR3 DNA sequence: TGCGCCAGCAGCCAAGTGCGACAGGCCCCGAACACCATATATTTT. The chain carries TRBV4-1 and TRBJ1-3, with a tentative D call TRBD1 (6 bases). From germline, CDR1 is MGHRA and CDR2 YSYEKL. The CDR3 sequence is 15 residues long. Deletions cut 1 base from V and 7 bases from J, with 14 bases between.

This clone was counted a few times. The genes are TRBV27 and TRBJ1-1; D is undetermined. Deletions cut 9 bases from V and 2 bases from J, with 10 bases between. The CDR3 covers 12 residues. Germline assignment: CDR1 MNHEY and CDR2 SMNVEV (reference sequence). CDR3 nucleotides: TGTGCCAGAGAGGAGAGAAACACTGAAGCTTTCTTT. Amino acids: CAREERNTEAFF.

The chain joins TRBV28 to TRBJ1-2; 11 bases line up with TRBD1. The CDR3 is 16 residues long. From germline, CDR1 is MDHEN and CDR2 SYDVKM. V lost 10 bases and J lost 7; bases outside the gene matches: 17. The CDR3 sequence: CATTDRGLRVSSGYTF. The CDR3 nucleotides read TGTGCCACTACGGACAGGGGGCTTAGAGTGAGTAGTGGCTACACCTTC.

J is TRBJ1-4 and V is TRBV11-3, with 7 nucleotides matching TRBD1. This CDR3 contains 20 residues. Looked up from germline, CDR1 is SGHNT and CDR2 is YENEEA. With V trimmed by 0 bases and J by 0 bases, 13 bases remained unmatched. The CDR3 DNA is TGTGCCAGCAGCTTAGAAGGGGTCGGGACAGTTGAGCCAACTAATGAAAAACTGTTTTTT. This gives the protein CASSLEGVGTVEPTNEKLFF. The variable domain in full, with the rest retrieved from reference TRBV11-3 and TRBJ1-4, is EAGVVQSPRYKIIEKKQPVAFWCNPISGHNTLYWYLQNLGQGPELLIRYENEEAVDDSQLPKDRFSAERLKGVDSTLKIQPAELGDSAVYLCASSLEGVGTVEPTNEKLFFGSGTQLSVL.

This chain links TRBV5-6 with TRBJ1-4; TRBD1 is a possible D gene (5 bases). The CDR3 is 15 amino acids. Germline assignment: CDR1 SGHDT and CDR2 YYEEEE. V was clipped by 0 bases and J by 7 bases, with 13 bases between them. CDR3 coding DNA: TGTGCCAGCAGCTTGGGGGCAGGGTTAGTTGAAAAACTGTTTTTT. Amino acids: CASSLGAGLVEKLFF.

V is TRBV4-3 and J is TRBJ2-3; TRBD1 might be the D (6 bases). Trimming cost V 2 bases and J 1 base, with 7 bases left between them. Germline values: CDR1 LGHNA, CDR2 YSLEER. The length of the CDR3 is 14 residues. The CDR3 region is CASSQQGRTDTQYF. CDR3 DNA: TGCGCCAGCAGCCAACAGGGGCGCACAGATACGCAGTATTTT.

The J gene is TRBJ1-1, the V gene TRBV19; no firm D call. Per germline, CDR1 LNHDA and CDR2 SQIVND (reference sequence). Trimming took off 1 base at V and 6 bases at J, with 15 bases between the two ends. The CDR3 runs to 15 residues. CDR3 in amino acids: CASSIGSPEGAEAFF. The CDR3 DNA reads as TGTGCCAGTAGTATAGGGTCCCCGGAAGGAGCTGAAGCTTTCTTT.

The chain links TRBV28 to TRBJ1-6, with D possibly TRBD1 on 5 matching bases. V lost 7 bases and J lost 1, with 11 bases in between. This CDR3 contains 15 residues. The germline V gene has CDR1 MDHEN and CDR2 SYDVKM. CDR3 DNA sequence: TGTGCCAGCAACGGAGACAGTTCCTATAATTCACCCCTCCACTTT. Translating gives CASNGDSSYNSPLHF.

The chain recombines TRBV15 with TRBJ2-5, with D possibly being TRBD2 (6 bases). In germline, CDR1 is LNHNV, CDR2 YYDKDF (reference sequence). Trimming cost V 0 bases and J 5 bases, with 10 bases left between them. The CDR3 consists of 14 residues. This CDR3 reads CATSRDRRVETQYF. CDR3 nucleotides: TGTGCCACCAGCAGAGATAGGAGGGTTGAGACCCAGTACTTC.

Only one count was recorded for this clone. The CDR3 is CASRRLPNQPQHF. The CDR3 bases are TGTGCCAGCAGACGACTCCCCAATCAGCCCCAGCATTTT. The gene calls are TRBV3-1 (or the pseudogene TRBV3-2) and TRBJ1-5, with D unresolved. V was clipped by 6 bases and J by 3 bases, with 9 bases between them. The CDR3 is made up of 13 amino acids. CDR1 LGHDT and CDR2 YNNKEL come from the germline V gene (reference sequence).

The chain uses TRBV3-1 (or the pseudogene TRBV3-2) and TRBJ2-3, with TRBD1 matching over 8 bases. CDR3 length: 15 residues. Germline V gene sequence: CDR1 LGHDT, CDR2 YNNKEL (reference sequence). Trimming cost V 2 bases and J 1 base; bases outside gene matches: 2. The CDR3 loop is CASSQRGQGTDTQYF. The DNA of the CDR3 is TGTGCCAGCAGCCAAAGGGGACAGGGCACAGATACGCAGTATTTT.

In its sample, this clone was seen once. The rearrangement uses TRBV2 and TRBJ1-1, with D tentatively TRBD1 (5 bases). The length of the CDR3 is 12 residues. Trimming left V 10 bases short and J 5 bases short, with 14 bases between. CDR1 and CDR2 (germline): SNHLY, FYNNEI. Here the CDR3 reads CATRGGGTEAFF. In DNA, the CDR3 is TGTGCCACCCGGGGGGGTGGGACTGAAGCTTTCTTT. Full variable domain (outside the CDR3, taken from reference TRBV2 and TRBJ1-1): EPEVTQTPSHQVTQMGQEVILRCVPISNHLYFYWYRQILGQKVEFLVSFYNNEISEKSEIFDDQFSVERPDGSNFTLKIRSTKLEDSAMYFCATRGGGTEAFFGQGTRLTVV.

This chain uses TRBV6-5 with TRBJ2-3, with D possibly matching TRBD1 (6 bases). Germline lookup yields CDR1 MNHEY and CDR2 SVGAGI. The CDR3 covers 15 residues. V lost 6 bases and J 8 bases, leaving 21 bases between the germline ends. The DNA for the CDR3 is TGTGCCAGCAGCGTACCACAACAGGGTTGGGGTACGCAGTATTTT. It translates to CASSVPQQGWGTQYF.